The 27 T cell receptor beta chains below all came from one sample that was sequenced in a study of stem cell transplantation in POMP-related autoinflammatory disease. Profiled with immunoSEQ multiplex PCR; TCRdb holds only in-frame clones, not every one. The sample includes over 60,000 clones, roughly 88% of them seen just once. This material consisted of CD4+ T cells from PBMCs, taken after stem cell transplantation. These receptors all come from a human patient with POMP-related autoinflammation and immune dysregulation (PRAID). Part of the T cell pool may stem from the graft donor.

This clone was picked up one time. The chain couples TRBV27 to TRBJ1-4; TRBD1 is a possible D gene (5 bases). Germline CDR1 MNHEY, CDR2 SMNVEV (reference sequence). The CDR3 is 21 amino acids. V was shortened by 5 bases and J by 0 bases, with 28 bases between the two germline ends. CDR3 in amino acids: CASSGRFSARGSPATNEKLFF. The CDR3 nucleotides are TGTGCCAGCAGTGGTCGCTTTTCTGCCCGGGGCAGCCCTGCAACTAATGAAAAACTGTTTTTT.

This clone was observed a single time. The chain links TRBV28 to TRBJ2-3; D is ambiguous. V dropped 2 bases and J dropped 4 bases, with 10 bases sitting between them. The CDR3 is 14 amino acids. Germline values: CDR1 MDHEN, CDR2 SYDVKM. The CDR3 DNA reads TGTGCCAGCAGTTTAGCTGAAATCCCAGATACGCAGTATTTT. This codes for CASSLAEIPDTQYF.

CDR3 sequence reads: CASSRRDSPYGYTF. DNA for the CDR3: TGTGCCAGCAGCCGCCGGGACAGCCCCTATGGCTACACCTTC. J is TRBJ1-2 and V is TRBV27, with TRBD1 matching 7 bases. CDR1 is MNHEY, CDR2 SMNVEV, per germline (reference sequence). The CDR3 length is 14 residues. V was pared by 6 bases and J by 4 bases, with 8 bases of the junction left unmatched.

The chain uses TRBV6-1 and TRBJ2-5, with D hard to call. The CDR3 runs 13 residues. Looked up from germline, CDR1 is MNHNS and CDR2 is SASEGT. With 5 bases removed from V and 7 bases from J, the gap between germline ends came to 14 bases. CDR3 nucleotides: TGTGCCAGCAGTCATACGACGACCACGACCCAGTACTTC. Amino acid sequence: CASSHTTTTTQYF.

The chain has TRBV18 and TRBJ2-2, with D unresolved. Trimming removed 3 bases from V and 4 bases from J, with 12 bases in between. Germline CDR1 KGHSH, CDR2 LQKENI. The CDR3 spans 15 residues. Here the CDR3 reads CASSPRTEITGELFF. The DNA of the CDR3 is TGTGCCAGCTCACCGAGAACAGAAATCACCGGGGAGCTGTTTTTT.

This rearrangement joins TRBV5-4 to TRBJ2-1; D is unclear. The V gene lost 4 bases and the J gene lost 4 bases, with 6 bases spanning the gap. Germline values: CDR1 SGHNT, CDR2 YYREEE (reference sequence). This CDR3 is built from 12 residues. CDR3 amino acids: CASSPGYNEQFF. CDR3 nucleotides: TGTGCCAGCAGCCCCGGGTACAATGAGCAGTTCTTC.

The genes are TRBV5-1 and TRBJ2-7; D is possibly TRBD1 (5 bases). This CDR3 comprises 14 residues. V was clipped by 4 bases and J by 0 bases, with 11 bases between them. CDR1 SGHRS and CDR2 YFSETQ come from the germline V gene. CDR3 sequence reads: CASSPGSPSYEQYF. CDR3 DNA sequence: TGCGCCAGCAGCCCAGGGTCCCCCTCCTACGAGCAGTACTTC.

The chain recombines TRBV7-3 with TRBJ1-1; D is undetermined. Between the trimmed V and J ends, which lost 2 bases and 0 bases, there was a span of 7 bases. Germline CDR1 reads SGHTA; CDR2 reads FQGTGA. The CDR3 totals 14 residues. This chain's CDR3 is CASSLSRMNTEAFF. In nucleotides, the CDR3 is TGTGCCAGCAGCTTATCCAGAATGAACACTGAAGCTTTCTTT.

This chain joins TRBV11-2 and TRBJ2-3; no clear D gene. Trimming took off 5 bases at V and 0 bases at J, with 15 bases between the two ends. Germline loops: CDR1 SGHAT, CDR2 FQNNGV. The CDR3 length is 16 residues. The CDR3 sequence is CASSGWPSVSTDTQYF. As DNA, the CDR3 is TGTGCCAGCAGCGGATGGCCGTCGGTTAGCACAGATACGCAGTATTTT.

The table lists this clone with a count of one. V and J are TRBV13 and TRBJ1-6; a possible D gene is TRBD1 (5 bases). Looked up from germline, CDR1 is PRHDT and CDR2 is FYEKMQ (reference sequence). Trimming pared 3 bases from V and 10 bases from J, leaving 22 bases between. The CDR3 has 17 amino acids. This CDR3 reads CASSFVILWGRRSPLHF. As DNA, the CDR3 is TGTGCCAGCAGCTTCGTAATTCTTTGGGGCCGCCGCTCACCCCTCCACTTT. The whole variable domain, remainder taken from reference TRBV13 and TRBJ1-6, is AAGVIQSPRHLIKEKRETATLKCYPIPRHDTVYWYQQGPGQDPQFLISFYEKMQSDKGSIPDRFSAQQFSDYHSELNMSSLELGDSALYFCASSFVILWGRRSPLHFGNGTRLTVT.

CDR3 DNA sequence: TGTGCCAGCAGAGCGGGGGGGCCAACAGATACGCAGTATTTT. Translation gives CASRAGGPTDTQYF. The chain combines TRBV6-5 with TRBJ2-3, with 10 positions matching TRBD2. The V gene end was trimmed by 6 bases and the J gene end by 3 bases; junction bases not matched to a gene: 3. The CDR3 is 14 amino acids. CDR1 is MNHEY and CDR2 is SVGAGI in the germline V gene.

This clone occurred a few times. The V call is TRBV19, the J call TRBJ1-5; no firm D call. V was shortened by 3 bases and J by 8 bases, with 11 bases between the two germline ends. The CDR3 spans 13 residues. Germline V gene lookup returns CDR1 LNHDA and CDR2 SQIVND (reference sequence). CDR3: CASSILVEEPQHF. As DNA, the CDR3 is TGTGCCAGTAGTATCCTCGTGGAGGAGCCCCAGCATTTT.

This chain connects TRBV4-1 to TRBJ2-2; unclear D gene. The CDR3 is 16 residues long. Per germline, CDR1 MGHRA and CDR2 YSYEKL. The germline V and J ends were trimmed by 3 bases and 3 bases, with 14 bases remaining between them. This CDR3 reads CASSHLAEPHTGELFF. CDR3 DNA sequence: TGCGCCAGCAGCCACCTGGCAGAGCCCCACACCGGGGAGCTGTTTTTT.

V gene TRBV5-1 combines with J gene TRBJ2-2, with D tentatively TRBD1 (5 bases). V dropped 2 bases and J dropped 3 bases, with 11 bases sitting between them. This CDR3 comprises 15 residues. The germline V gene has CDR1 SGHRS and CDR2 YFSETQ. DNA of the CDR3: TGCGCCAGCAGCTTAGCAAAGACAGACACCGGGGAGCTGTTTTTT. This sequence encodes CASSLAKTDTGELFF.

The V and J genes are TRBV5-1 and TRBJ2-5; 11 bases match TRBD2. CDR1 and CDR2 (germline): SGHRS, YFSETQ. This CDR3 is built from 15 residues. J was trimmed by 4 bases and V by 4 bases; bases with no gene match: 6. Here the CDR3 DNA reads TGCGCCAGCAGCCGACTAGCGGGGAGTGGAGAGACCCAGTACTTC. As protein: CASSRLAGSGETQYF.

The chain has TRBV4-2 and TRBJ2-2; 9 bases align to TRBD1. This CDR3 has 16 residues. The J segment lost 6 bases and the V segment lost 0 bases, leaving 5 bases of the junction unmatched. CDR1 and CDR2 (germline): LGHNA, YNFKEQ. For the CDR3, the DNA is TGTGCCAGCAGCCAAGATAAAACAGGGGGCCCCGGGGAGCTGTTTTTT. Translating it yields CASSQDKTGGPGELFF.

The chain links TRBV7-8 to TRBJ2-1, with 9 nucleotides matching TRBD2. The CDR3 runs to 14 residues. Germline V gene data show CDR1 as SGHVS and CDR2 as FQNEAQ. The V gene end was trimmed by 4 bases and the J gene end by 5 bases; junction bases not matched to a gene: 3. The CDR3 DNA reads TGTGCCAGCAGCTCCTGGACTAGCGACAATGAGCAGTTCTTC. Translating it yields CASSSWTSDNEQFF.

V usage is TRBV6-1 and J usage is TRBJ2-2, with TRBD1 matching over 11 bases. Germline lookup yields CDR1 MNHNS and CDR2 SASEGT. With 2 bases clipped from V and 4 bases from J, the junction kept 3 bases outside the gene matches. There are 16 residues in the CDR3. CDR3 nucleotides: TGTGCCAGCAGTGAACGGACAGGGGGCTTCACCGGGGAGCTGTTTTTT. Translated: CASSERTGGFTGELFF.

The chain is built from TRBV15 and TRBJ2-3; D not certain. Per the germline V gene, CDR1 is LNHNV and CDR2 is YYDKDF (reference sequence). V gave up 0 bases and J gave up 5 bases, with 9 bases separating them. The CDR3 covers 14 residues. This chain's CDR3 is CATSRDQSLDTQYF. As DNA, the CDR3 is TGTGCCACCAGCAGAGATCAGAGTCTAGATACGCAGTATTTT.

The CDR3 is CASSRTGRTSYGYTF. In DNA form, the CDR3 reads TGTGCCAGCAGCAGGACGGGACGCACGAGCTATGGCTACACCTTC. The V gene is TRBV6-5, the J gene TRBJ1-2; D perhaps matches TRBD1 (5 bases). Trimming left V 6 bases short and J 4 bases short, with 18 bases between. The CDR3 has 15 amino acids. Germline V gene sequence: CDR1 MNHEY, CDR2 SVGAGI.

The chain couples TRBV4-1 to TRBJ2-4; TRBD2 aligns across 10 bases. V dropped 2 bases and J dropped 6; count of bases not matched to a gene: 10. CDR3 length equals 17 residues. Germline assignment: CDR1 MGHRA and CDR2 YSYEKL. The DNA for the CDR3 is TGCGCCAGCAGCCAACCCGCTAGCGGGAGAGGAAGAAACATTCAGTACTTC. Translation gives CASSQPASGRGRNIQYF.

The chain recombines TRBV5-4 with TRBJ2-5; perhaps TRBD1 as D (8 bases). The CDR3 has 15 amino acids. The germline gives CDR1 SGHNT, CDR2 YYREEE (reference sequence). Trimming shortened V by 0 bases and J by 3 bases, and 12 bases separated the two germline ends. CDR3 loop: CASSLGGGQEETQYF. CDR3 nucleotide sequence: TGTGCCAGCAGCTTGGGGGGGGGACAGGAAGAGACCCAGTACTTC.

V is TRBV12-1 and J is TRBJ2-7; TRBD1, as called in the table, went unchecked against the DNA. TRBV12-1 is assigned pseudogene status. The CDR3 is 13 amino acids. The CDR3 loop reads CAGPYHPVDEQYF. CDR3 DNA: TGTGCCGGGCCTTATCACCCCGTGGACGAGCAGTACTTC.

J is TRBJ2-7 and V is TRBV11-3; 9 nucleotides agree with TRBD1. This CDR3 contains 15 residues. Germline V lookup: CDR1 SGHNT, CDR2 YENEEA. The V and J ends lost 6 bases and 3 bases, in that order; junction bases with no gene match: 9. The CDR3 spells CASSLGQGSFYEQYF. The CDR3 DNA reads as TGTGCCAGCAGTCTTGGACAGGGGAGTTTCTACGAGCAGTACTTC.

This chain connects TRBV19 to TRBJ1-1; D is uncertain. The V end lost 4 bases, the J end lost 5 bases, and 14 bases lay between the germline ends. The CDR3 length is 14 residues. Per the germline V gene, CDR1 is LNHDA and CDR2 is SQIVND (reference sequence). This chain's CDR3 is CASSTTPARTEAFF. CDR3 DNA sequence: TGTGCCAGTAGTACGACTCCCGCCCGAACTGAAGCTTTCTTT.

This clone was recorded once. V and J are TRBV7-8 and TRBJ2-5; D assignment may be TRBD1 or TRBD2 (6 bases each). V was clipped by 7 bases and J by 3 bases, with 12 bases between them. Germline V gives CDR1 SGHVS, CDR2 FQNEAQ. The length of the CDR3 is 13 residues. In nucleotides, the CDR3 is TGTGCCAGCACCCCGGGGGCGGAAGAGACCCAGTACTTC. Its protein is CASTPGAEETQYF.

The chain employs TRBV2 and TRBJ2-7; D is unclear. The CDR3 length is 17 residues. Germline CDR1 reads SNHLY; CDR2 reads FYNNEI. Between the trimmed V and J ends, which lost 4 bases and 1 base, there was a span of 20 bases. Here the CDR3 reads CASSAWKDTWGSYEQYV. CDR3 nucleotides: TGTGCCAGCAGTGCTTGGAAAGATACATGGGGATCCTACGAGCAGTACGTC.